The rows below give T cell receptor beta chains drawn from one sample of a study of Ad26.COV2.S vaccination and SARS-CoV-2 variants. Method: immunoSEQ multiplex PCR; TCRdb's copy keeps in-frame clones and lacks some. The sample holds hundreds of thousands of clones, approximately 85% seen once. The material was peripheral blood, obtained in a trial of Ad26.COV2.S vaccine versus placebo. The receptors originated from a person aged 18-65 years who received the Ad26.COV2.S COVID-19 vaccine or a placebo. Each CDR3 is given with its conserved first and last residue. The D gene is left open where the match is weak. A clone size is listed for some rows: how often the clone was seen (once, few, many), or a class if it is expanded.

. | TRBD1 | TRBJ1-1 | TRBV5-1 | CASSQGQIELTEAFF | TGCGCCAGCAGCCAGGGACAGATCGAACTCACTGAAGCTTTCTTT
. | . | TRBJ1-6 | TRBV12-3/TRBV12-4 | CASSTTNSPLHF | TGTGCCAGCAGCACGACAAATTCACCCCTCCACTTT
. | . | TRBJ1-3 | TRBV5-1 | CASSRGSSGNTIYF | TGCGCCAGCAGCCGAGGGTCCTCTGGAAACACCATATATTTT
. | TRBD1 | TRBJ2-6 | TRBV6-5 | CASSRTGYGANVLTF | TGTGCCAGCAGCCGGACAGGGTATGGGGCCAACGTCCTGACTTTC
. | . | TRBJ2-2 | TRBV6-9 | CASSYKQGRAGTGELFF | TGTGCCAGCAGTTATAAACAGGGAAGGGCCGGCACCGGGGAGCTGTTTTTT
. | . | TRBJ2-2 | TRBV12-3/TRBV12-4 | CASNRANTGELFF | TGTGCCAGCAACAGGGCAAACACCGGGGAGCTGTTTTTT
. | . | TRBJ2-3 | TRBV4-3 | CASSQDGLTDTQYF | TGCGCCAGCAGCCAAGATGGCCTCACAGATACGCAGTATTTT
. | TRBD1 | TRBJ2-2 | TRBV18 | CASPKRGQANTGELFF | TGTGCCAGCCCAAAGAGGGGACAGGCGAACACCGGGGAGCTGTTTTTT
. | . | TRBJ1-1 | TRBV2 | CASSSDGNTEAFF | TGTGCCAGCAGTTCGGACGGGAACACTGAAGCTTTCTTT
. | TRBD1 | TRBJ2-7 | TRBV5-6 | CASGQGGTYEQYF | TGTGCCAGTGGACAGGGGGGCACCTACGAGCAGTACTTC
few | TRBD1 | TRBJ2-2 | TRBV7-8 | CASSSRTGHTGELFF | TGTGCCAGCAGCTCGAGGACAGGGCACACCGGGGAGCTGTTTTTT
once | TRBD1 | TRBJ1-2 | TRBV2 | CASPTGGRSYTF | TGTGCCAGTCCGACAGGGGGAAGGAGCTACACCTTC
. | . | TRBJ2-1 | TRBV19 | CASSIYRSGVNEQFF | TGTGCCAGTAGTATCTATCGCTCTGGGGTCAATGAGCAGTTCTTC
. | . | TRBJ1-3 | TRBV5-6 | CASSVGGNTIYF | TGTGCCAGCAGTGTTGGGGGAAACACCATATATTTT
. | TRBD1 | TRBJ1-2 | TRBV30 | CAWTQGIYGYTF | TGTGCCTGGACACAGGGGATATATGGCTACACCTTC
. | TRBD1 | TRBJ2-7 | TRBV10-3 | CATRFRDRDGRDEQYF | TGTGCCACCCGATTCCGGGACAGGGACGGGCGGGACGAGCAGTACTTC
. | TRBD2 | TRBJ2-3 | TRBV4-1 | CASSQVGTSADTQYF | TGCGCCAGCAGCCAAGTTGGGACTAGTGCAGATACGCAGTATTTT
. | . | TRBJ2-3 | TRBV30 | CAWSGGDGTDTQYF | TGTGCCTGGAGTGGTGGGGATGGCACAGATACGCAGTATTTT
. | TRBD1 | TRBJ1-2 | TRBV5-4 | CASSPPGGGVGYGYTF | TGTGCCAGCAGTCCCCCAGGGGGAGGGGTAGGCTATGGCTACACCTTC
. | TRBD1 | TRBJ1-5 | TRBV7-9 | CASSPGGTDQPQHF | TGTGCCAGCAGCCCAGGGGGCACGGATCAGCCCCAGCATTTT
. | . | TRBJ1-4 | TRBV11-2 | CASSQTPGSAGSTNEKLFF | TGTGCCAGCAGCCAAACGCCAGGTTCTGCAGGTTCAACTAATGAAAAACTGTTTTTT
. | TRBD1 | TRBJ1-2 | TRBV3-1/TRBV3-2 | CASSRGTEGVDGYTF | TGTGCCAGCAGCCGGGGGACAGAGGGGGTTGATGGCTACACCTTC
. | . | TRBJ1-2 | TRBV30 | CAWMRGGRLHGYTF | TGTGCCTGGATGCGGGGGGGGCGCCTCCATGGCTACACCTTC
. | TRBD1 | TRBJ2-1 | TRBV27 | CASSPRAGGFGQFF | TGTGCCAGCAGTCCCCGGGCAGGGGGCTTTGGGCAGTTCTTC
few | TRBD1 | TRBJ1-1 | TRBV14 | CASSQDIGTGSTEAFF | TGTGCCAGCAGCCAAGATATCGGGACAGGGAGTACTGAAGCTTTCTTT
once | TRBD1 | TRBJ1-1 | TRBV18 | CASSQGIGTGSMNTEAFF | TGTGCCAGCTCACAGGGAATCGGGACAGGGTCAATGAACACTGAAGCTTTCTTT
. | . | TRBJ2-3 | TRBV11-3 | CASSFGTSTDTQYF | TGTGCCAGCAGCTTCGGGACTAGCACAGATACGCAGTATTTT
. | TRBD1 | TRBJ2-7 | TRBV18 | CASSPMGQSYEQYF | TGTGCCAGCTCACCGATGGGACAGAGCTACGAGCAGTACTTC
. | TRBD1 | TRBJ2-1 | TRBV30 | CAWSTGQSYNEQFF | TGTGCCTGGAGCACGGGACAGAGCTACAATGAGCAGTTCTTC
. | TRBD2 | TRBJ2-3 | TRBV9 | CASSGSSGGFYTQYF | TGTGCCAGCAGCGGTTCTAGCGGGGGGTTTTATACGCAGTATTTT
. | . | TRBJ1-3 | TRBV9 | CASSAGQPSSGNTIYF | TGTGCCAGCAGCGCTGGACAGCCGAGCTCTGGAAACACCATATATTTT
. | TRBD2 | TRBJ2-1 | TRBV7-2 | CASSLVGLAGTYNEQFF | TGTGCCAGCAGCTTAGTTGGACTAGCGGGCACCTACAATGAGCAGTTCTTC
. | TRBD1 | TRBJ2-1 | TRBV2 | CASTKQGAQNEQFF | TGTGCCAGCACTAAACAGGGGGCGCAGAATGAGCAGTTCTTC
. | . | TRBJ1-1 | TRBV6-5 | CASNKNPVVEAFF | TGTGCCAGCAATAAAAATCCTGTGGTTGAAGCTTTCTTT
. | TRBD2 | TRBJ2-3 | TRBV5-1 | CASSRLASSTDTQYF | TGCGCCAGCAGCCGACTAGCGTCTAGCACAGATACGCAGTATTTT